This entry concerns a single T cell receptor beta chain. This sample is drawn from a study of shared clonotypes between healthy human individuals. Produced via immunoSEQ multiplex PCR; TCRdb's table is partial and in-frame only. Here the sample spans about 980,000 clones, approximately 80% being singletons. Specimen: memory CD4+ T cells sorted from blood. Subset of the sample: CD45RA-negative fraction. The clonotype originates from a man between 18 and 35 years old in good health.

CDR3 nucleotide sequence: TGCGCCAGCAGCCAAGTAAAAGGGGCTGGAAACACCATATATTTT. The encoded protein is CASSQVKGAGNTIYF. The gene calls are TRBV4-1 and TRBJ1-3, with D perhaps matching TRBD1 (5 bases). Trimming took 1 base from V and 2 from J, leaving 9 bases between them. The germline V gene has CDR1 MGHRA and CDR2 YSYEKL. The CDR3 spans 15 residues.